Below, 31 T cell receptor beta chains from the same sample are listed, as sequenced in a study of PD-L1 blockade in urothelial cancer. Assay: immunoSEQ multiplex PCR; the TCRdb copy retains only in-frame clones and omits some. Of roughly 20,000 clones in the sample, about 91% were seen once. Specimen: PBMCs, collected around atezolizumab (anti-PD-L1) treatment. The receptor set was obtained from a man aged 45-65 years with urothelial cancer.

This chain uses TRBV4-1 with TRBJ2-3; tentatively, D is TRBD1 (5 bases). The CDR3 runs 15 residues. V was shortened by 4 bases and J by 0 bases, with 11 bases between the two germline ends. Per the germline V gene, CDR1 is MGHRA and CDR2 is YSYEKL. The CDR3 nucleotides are TGCGCCAGCAGCCTCCGACAGACCAGCACAGATACGCAGTATTTT. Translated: CASSLRQTSTDTQYF.

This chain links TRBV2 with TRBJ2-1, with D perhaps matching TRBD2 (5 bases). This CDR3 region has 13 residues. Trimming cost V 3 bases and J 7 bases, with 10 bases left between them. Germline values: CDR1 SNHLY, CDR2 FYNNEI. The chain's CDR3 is CASSDFRGNEQFF. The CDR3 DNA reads TGTGCCAGCAGTGACTTTAGAGGGAATGAGCAGTTCTTC.

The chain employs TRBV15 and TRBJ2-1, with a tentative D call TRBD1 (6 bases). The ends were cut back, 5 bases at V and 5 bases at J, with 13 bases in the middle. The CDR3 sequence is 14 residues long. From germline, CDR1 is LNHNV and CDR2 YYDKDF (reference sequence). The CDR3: CATSGQGRNNEQFF. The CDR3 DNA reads TGTGCCACCAGCGGGCAGGGGCGCAACAATGAGCAGTTCTTC. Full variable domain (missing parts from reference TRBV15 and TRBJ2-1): DAMVIQNPRYQVTQFGKPVTLSCSQTLNHNVMYWYQQKSSQAPKLLFHYYDKDFNNEADTPDNFQSRRPNTSFCFLDIRSPGLGDTAMYLCATSGQGRNNEQFFGPGTRLTVL.

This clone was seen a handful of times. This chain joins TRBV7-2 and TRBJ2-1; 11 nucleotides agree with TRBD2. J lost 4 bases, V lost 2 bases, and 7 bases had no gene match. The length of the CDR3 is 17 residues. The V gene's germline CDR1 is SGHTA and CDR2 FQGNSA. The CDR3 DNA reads TGTGCCAGCAGCTTACGGGCTATAGCGGGGGGGTACAATGAGCAGTTCTTC. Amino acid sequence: CASSLRAIAGGYNEQFF. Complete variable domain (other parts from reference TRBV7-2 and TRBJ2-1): GAGVSQSPSNKVTEKGKDVELRCDPISGHTALYWYRQSLGQGLEFLIYFQGNSAPDKSGLPSDRFSAERTGGSVSTLTIQRTQQEDSAVYLCASSLRAIAGGYNEQFFGPGTRLTVL.

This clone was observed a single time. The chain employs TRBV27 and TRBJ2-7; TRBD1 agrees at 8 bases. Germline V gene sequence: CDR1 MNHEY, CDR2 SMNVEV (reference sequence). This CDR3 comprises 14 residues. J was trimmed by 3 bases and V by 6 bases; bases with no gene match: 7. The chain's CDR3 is CASRPGQVVYEQYF. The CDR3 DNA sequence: TGTGCCAGCAGACCGGGACAGGTGGTCTACGAGCAGTACTTC.

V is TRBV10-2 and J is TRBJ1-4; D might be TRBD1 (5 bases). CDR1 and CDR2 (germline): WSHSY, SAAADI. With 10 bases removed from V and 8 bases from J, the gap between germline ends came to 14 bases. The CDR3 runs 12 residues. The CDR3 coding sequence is TGCGCCACCGCAGCGGGGCCGGAAAAACTGTTTTTT. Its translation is CATAAGPEKLFF.

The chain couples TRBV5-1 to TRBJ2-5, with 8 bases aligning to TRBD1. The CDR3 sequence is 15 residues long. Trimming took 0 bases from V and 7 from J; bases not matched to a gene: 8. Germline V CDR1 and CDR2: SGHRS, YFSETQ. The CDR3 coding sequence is TGCGCCAGCAGCTTGGCCGGGACAGGCGCCGGGACCCAGTACTTC. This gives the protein CASSLAGTGAGTQYF.

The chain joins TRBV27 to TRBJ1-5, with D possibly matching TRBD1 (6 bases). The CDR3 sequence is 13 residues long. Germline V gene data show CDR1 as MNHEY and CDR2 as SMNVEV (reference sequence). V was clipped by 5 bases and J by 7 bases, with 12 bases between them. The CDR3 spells CASSGTGNQPQHF. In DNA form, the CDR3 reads TGTGCCAGCAGTGGAACAGGGAACCAGCCCCAGCATTTT.

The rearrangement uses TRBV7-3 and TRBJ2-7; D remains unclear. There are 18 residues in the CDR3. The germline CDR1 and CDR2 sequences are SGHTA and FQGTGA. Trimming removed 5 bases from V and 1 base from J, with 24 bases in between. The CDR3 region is CASSKRHRGEVRSYEQYF. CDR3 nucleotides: TGTGCCAGCAGCAAACGGCACCGAGGAGAAGTTAGGTCCTACGAGCAGTACTTC.

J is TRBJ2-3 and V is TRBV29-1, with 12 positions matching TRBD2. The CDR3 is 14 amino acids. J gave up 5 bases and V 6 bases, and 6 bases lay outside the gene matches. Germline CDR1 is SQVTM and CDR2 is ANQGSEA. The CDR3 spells CSVLAGGNVDTQYF. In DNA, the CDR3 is TGCAGCGTCCTAGCGGGAGGGAACGTAGATACGCAGTATTTT.

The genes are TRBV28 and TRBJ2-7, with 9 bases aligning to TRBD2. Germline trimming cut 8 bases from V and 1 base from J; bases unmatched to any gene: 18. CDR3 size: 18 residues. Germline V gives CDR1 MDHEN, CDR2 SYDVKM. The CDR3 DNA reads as TGTGCCAGCGAACGTACTTTTCTAGCGGGACCTCTATCCTACGAGCAGTACTTC. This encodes CASERTFLAGPLSYEQYF.

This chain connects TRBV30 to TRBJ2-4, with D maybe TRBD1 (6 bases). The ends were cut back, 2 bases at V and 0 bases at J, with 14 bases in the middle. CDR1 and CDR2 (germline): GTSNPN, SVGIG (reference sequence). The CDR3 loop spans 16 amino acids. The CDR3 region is CAWSLPGALAKNIQYF. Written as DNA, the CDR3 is TGTGCCTGGAGTCTCCCAGGGGCCCTAGCCAAAAACATTCAGTACTTC.

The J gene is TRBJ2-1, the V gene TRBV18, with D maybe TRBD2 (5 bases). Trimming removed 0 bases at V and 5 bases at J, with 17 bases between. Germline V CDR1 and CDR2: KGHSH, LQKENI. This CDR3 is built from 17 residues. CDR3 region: CASSPPVAGPTNNEQFF. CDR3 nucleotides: TGTGCCAGCTCACCACCCGTGGCGGGCCCGACCAACAATGAGCAGTTCTTC. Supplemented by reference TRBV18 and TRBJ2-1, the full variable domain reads NAGVMQNPRHLVRRRGQEARLRCSPMKGHSHVYWYRQLPEEGLKFMVYLQKENIIDESGMPKERFSAEFPKEGPSILRIQQVVRGDSAAYFCASSPPVAGPTNNEQFFGPGTRLTVL.

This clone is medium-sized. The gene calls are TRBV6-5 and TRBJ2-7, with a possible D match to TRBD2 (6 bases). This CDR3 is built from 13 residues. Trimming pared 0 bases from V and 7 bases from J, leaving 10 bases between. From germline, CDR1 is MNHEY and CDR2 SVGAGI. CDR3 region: CASSYSGAGEQYF. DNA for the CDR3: TGTGCCAGCAGTTACTCAGGGGCGGGGGAGCAGTACTTC.

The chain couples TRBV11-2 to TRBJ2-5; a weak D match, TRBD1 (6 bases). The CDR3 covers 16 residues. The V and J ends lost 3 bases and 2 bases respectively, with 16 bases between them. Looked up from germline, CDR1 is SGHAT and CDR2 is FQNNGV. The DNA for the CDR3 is TGTGCCAGCAGCTTCGGGATCGGGCAGGGGCAAGAGACCCAGTACTTC. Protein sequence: CASSFGIGQGQETQYF.

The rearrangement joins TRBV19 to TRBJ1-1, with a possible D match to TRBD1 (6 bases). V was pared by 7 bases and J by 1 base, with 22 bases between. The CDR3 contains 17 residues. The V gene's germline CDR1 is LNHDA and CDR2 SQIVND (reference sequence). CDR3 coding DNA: TGTGCCAGTAACGACGTTTGGGAGGGGGGCCAGAACACTGAAGCTTTCTTT. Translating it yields CASNDVWEGGQNTEAFF.

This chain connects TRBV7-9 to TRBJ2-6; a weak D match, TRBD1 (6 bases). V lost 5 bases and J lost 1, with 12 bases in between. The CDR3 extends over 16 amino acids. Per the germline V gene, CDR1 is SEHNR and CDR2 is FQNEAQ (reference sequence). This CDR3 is CASSPGTGSGANVLTF. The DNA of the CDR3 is TGTGCCAGCAGCCCTGGCACAGGGTCTGGGGCCAACGTCCTGACTTTC.

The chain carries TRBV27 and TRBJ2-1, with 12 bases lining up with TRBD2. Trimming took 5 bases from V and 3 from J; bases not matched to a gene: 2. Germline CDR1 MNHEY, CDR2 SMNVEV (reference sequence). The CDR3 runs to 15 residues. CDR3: CASSKLAGGYNEQFF. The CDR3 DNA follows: TGTGCCAGCAGTAAACTAGCGGGGGGCTACAATGAGCAGTTCTTC.

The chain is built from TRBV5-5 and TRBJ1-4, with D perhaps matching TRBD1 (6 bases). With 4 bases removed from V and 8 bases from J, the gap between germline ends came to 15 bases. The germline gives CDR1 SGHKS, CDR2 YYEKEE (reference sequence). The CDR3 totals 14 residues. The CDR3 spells CASSKGGAGEKLFF. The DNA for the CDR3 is TGTGCCAGCAGCAAGGGGGGGGCGGGAGAAAAACTGTTTTTT.

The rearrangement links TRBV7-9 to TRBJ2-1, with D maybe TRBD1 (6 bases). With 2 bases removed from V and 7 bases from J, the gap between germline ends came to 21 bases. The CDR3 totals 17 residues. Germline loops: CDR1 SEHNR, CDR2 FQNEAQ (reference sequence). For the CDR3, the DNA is TGTGCCAGCAGCTTAAGCCGGGACAACCTTCTGGGTAATGAGCAGTTCTTC. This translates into CASSLSRDNLLGNEQFF.

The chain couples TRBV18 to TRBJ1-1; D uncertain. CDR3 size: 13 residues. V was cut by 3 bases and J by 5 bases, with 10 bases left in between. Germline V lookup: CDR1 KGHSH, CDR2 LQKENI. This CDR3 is CASSPAHGTEAFF. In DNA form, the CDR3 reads TGTGCCAGCTCACCCGCCCACGGGACTGAAGCTTTCTTT.

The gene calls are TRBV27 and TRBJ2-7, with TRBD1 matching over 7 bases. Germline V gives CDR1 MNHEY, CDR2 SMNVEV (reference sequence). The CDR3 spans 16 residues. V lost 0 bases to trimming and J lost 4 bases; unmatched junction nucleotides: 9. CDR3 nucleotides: TGTGCCAGCAGTTTATCGTCTATGGGACAGAGGTACGAGCAGTACTTC. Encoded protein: CASSLSSMGQRYEQYF.

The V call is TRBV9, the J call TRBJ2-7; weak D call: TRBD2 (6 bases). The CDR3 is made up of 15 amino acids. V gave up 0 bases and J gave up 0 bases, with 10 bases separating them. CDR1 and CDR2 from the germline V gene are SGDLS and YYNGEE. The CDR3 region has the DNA TGTGCCAGCAGCGTAGCCTGGGACTCCTCCTACGAGCAGTACTTC. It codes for CASSVAWDSSYEQYF.

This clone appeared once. The CDR3, as DNA: TGTGCCAGTAGTCTTCTAGCGGGAGGGACCACCGGGGAGCTGTTTTTT. This translates into CASSLLAGGTTGELFF. This chain links TRBV19 with TRBJ2-2; 12 bases match TRBD2. CDR1 LNHDA and CDR2 SQIVND come from the germline V gene (reference sequence). The V and J ends lost 5 bases and 4 bases, in that order; junction bases with no gene match: 5. This CDR3 has 16 residues.

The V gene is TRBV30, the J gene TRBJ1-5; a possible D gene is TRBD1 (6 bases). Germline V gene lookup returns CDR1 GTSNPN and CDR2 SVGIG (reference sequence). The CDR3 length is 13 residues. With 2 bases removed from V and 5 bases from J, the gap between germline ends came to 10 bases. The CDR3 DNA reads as TGTGCCTGGAGTACAGGGTTGGATCAGCCCCAGCATTTT. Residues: CAWSTGLDQPQHF.

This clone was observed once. The CDR3 coding sequence is TGCGCCAGCAGCTTGGATACAGGGGTGAGGGAGCAGTACTTC. Translating gives CASSLDTGVREQYF. This chain links TRBV5-1 with TRBJ2-7; 7 nucleotides align to TRBD1. Trimming took 0 bases from V and 7 from J; bases not matched to a gene: 7. The CDR3 totals 14 residues. From germline, CDR1 is SGHRS and CDR2 YFSETQ. Supplemented by reference TRBV5-1 and TRBJ2-7, the full variable domain reads KAGVTQTPRYLIKTRGQQVTLSCSPISGHRSVSWYQQTPGQGLQFLFEYFSETQRNKGNFPGRFSGRQFSNSRSEMNVSTLELGDSALYLCASSLDTGVREQYFGPGTRLTVT.

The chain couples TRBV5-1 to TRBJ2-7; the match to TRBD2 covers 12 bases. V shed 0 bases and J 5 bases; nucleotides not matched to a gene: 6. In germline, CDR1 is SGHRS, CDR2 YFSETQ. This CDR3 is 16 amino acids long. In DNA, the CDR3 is TGCGCCAGCAGCTTGGTGCTAGCGGGGGGGCCCGACGAGCAGTACTTC. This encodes CASSLVLAGGPDEQYF.

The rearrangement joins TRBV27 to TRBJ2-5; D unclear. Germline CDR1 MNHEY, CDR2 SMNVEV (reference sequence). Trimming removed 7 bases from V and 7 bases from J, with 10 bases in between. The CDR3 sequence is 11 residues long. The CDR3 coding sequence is TGTGCCAGCACCTCCGGCGGGACCCAGTACTTC. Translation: CASTSGGTQYF.

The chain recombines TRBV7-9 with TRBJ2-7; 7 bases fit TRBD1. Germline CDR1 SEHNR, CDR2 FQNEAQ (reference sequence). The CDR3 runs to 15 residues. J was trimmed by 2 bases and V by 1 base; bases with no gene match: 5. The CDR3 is CASSLGRQGTYEQYF. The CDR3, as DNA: TGTGCCAGCAGCTTAGGAAGACAGGGAACCTACGAGCAGTACTTC.

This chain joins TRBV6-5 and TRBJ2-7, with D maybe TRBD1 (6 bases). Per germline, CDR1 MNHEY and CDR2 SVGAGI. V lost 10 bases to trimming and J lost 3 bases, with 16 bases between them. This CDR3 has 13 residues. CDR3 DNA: TGTGCCACGTCGCCGGGACAACTCTACGAGCAGTACTTC. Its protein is CATSPGQLYEQYF.

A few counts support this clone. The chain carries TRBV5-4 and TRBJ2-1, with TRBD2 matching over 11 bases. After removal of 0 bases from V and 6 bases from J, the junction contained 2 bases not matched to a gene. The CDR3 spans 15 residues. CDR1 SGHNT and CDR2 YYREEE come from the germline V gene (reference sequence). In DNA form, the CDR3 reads TGTGCCAGCAGCTTGGAACTAGCGGGGGCCAATGAGCAGTTCTTC. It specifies CASSLELAGANEQFF.